This TCR beta chain is drawn from a study of cytomegalovirus exposure and HLA in healthy donors. Concerning this clone itself: Its antigen is unidentified.

The CDR3 length is 16 residues. After removal of 6 bases from V and 3 bases from J, the junction contained 13 bases not matched to a gene. Germline CDR1 is LNHDA and CDR2 is SQIVND (reference sequence). General observations from the study: The study put roughly 160 TCR beta chains on its list as cytomegalovirus-associated.

Amplification used 60 Vbeta primers and 13 Jbeta primers. Measured with immunoSEQ multiplex PCR; TCRdb has only the in-frame clones, and not every one. This sample has approximately 150,000 clones, with 73% found just once. This chain uses TRBV19 with TRBJ2-7; 8 bases map to TRBD1. The source material was PBMCs. This TCR was recovered from a woman aged 18 to 35 in good health and CMV-seropositive. CDR3 nucleotide sequence: TGTGCCAGTAGCGAAATACTTCGGACAGGGATCTACGAGCAGTACTTC. Translating it yields CASSEILRTGIYEQYF.